This T cell receptor beta chain was obtained from a study of blood T cell repertoires in COVID-19 (dated by TCRdb to the early 2020s). About the investigation overall: Samples covering the acute and convalescent phases of COVID-19 were provided by collaborators in the United States, Italy and Spain. The prospective study material was composed of cDNA or gDNA derived from T cells, B-cell-depleted T cells, or PBMCs. Deeply sampled blood TCRbeta repertoires from subjects exposed to, actively infected with, or recovered from COVID-19 were included in the dataset. The repertoires were released in a freely available public database meant as a resource for research on the immune response to SARS-CoV-2. The samples were drawn from the first 160 participants of the ongoing ImmuneRACE study and from 1,254 subjects provided by 6 global collaborators. A de-identified subject ID, COVID-19 status, age in years and sex were almost always included in the sample metadata. Where available, HLA class I and class II types were taken from metadata supplied by the sample provider and were not determined by assay-based typing. General findings and caveats noted by the study authors: How much clinical and demographic metadata was included differed by source and by participant, and the metadata was provided uncurated.

The immunoSEQ Assay, a bias-controlled multiplex PCR, was used to amplify TCRbeta CDR3 regions from genomic DNA. The authors' analysis ran thus. Within the assay, amplification of reference gene primers was used to estimate how many nucleated cells each sample contained. To quantify the absolute abundance of each unique TCRbeta CDR3 rearrangement, sequence reads were collapsed and filtered. For each sample, productive Simpson clonality was calculated by taking the square root of Simpson's diversity index across productive rearrangements. This is the immuneACCESS table as TCRdb keeps it, with only in-frame sequences that have V and J called. A part of the clones is gone; compared with another copy, unresolved V genes explain less than half, and the rest is unexplained. The V and J calls and clone size come from that table; D and trimming were worked out from the DNA. Here the sample has under 300,000 clones; approximately 86% occur a single time. The top ten clones comprise under 9% of the sample.

CDR1 is given as DFQATT and CDR2 as SNEGSKA, both from the germline V gene (reference sequence). V drops 3 bases and J drops 3 bases, leaving 6 bases in between. The CDR3, cysteine through phenylalanine, is 12 amino acids long. Only the CDR3 region is kept as DNA, spanning 36 bases read in frame from base 1. As to this clone: Its antigen is not yet known. Nothing much larger sits one base from this clone, and base qualities are not available.

Whole blood was collected in K2EDTA tubes by collaborating institutions according to the institutions' own protocols. For TCRbeta analysis, collaborators shipped samples as frozen whole blood, isolated PBMCs, or DNA extracted from either of those sample types. Rearrangement joined TRBV20-1 to TRBJ2-1; no D gene is confidently identified. The sequence derives from a woman aged 65 to 85 with active or convalescent COVID-19. Sequenced material: peripheral blood. The DNA sequence is given as TGCAGTGCTAGTACTCACTACAATGAGCAGTTCTTC. This encodes CSASTHYNEQFF.